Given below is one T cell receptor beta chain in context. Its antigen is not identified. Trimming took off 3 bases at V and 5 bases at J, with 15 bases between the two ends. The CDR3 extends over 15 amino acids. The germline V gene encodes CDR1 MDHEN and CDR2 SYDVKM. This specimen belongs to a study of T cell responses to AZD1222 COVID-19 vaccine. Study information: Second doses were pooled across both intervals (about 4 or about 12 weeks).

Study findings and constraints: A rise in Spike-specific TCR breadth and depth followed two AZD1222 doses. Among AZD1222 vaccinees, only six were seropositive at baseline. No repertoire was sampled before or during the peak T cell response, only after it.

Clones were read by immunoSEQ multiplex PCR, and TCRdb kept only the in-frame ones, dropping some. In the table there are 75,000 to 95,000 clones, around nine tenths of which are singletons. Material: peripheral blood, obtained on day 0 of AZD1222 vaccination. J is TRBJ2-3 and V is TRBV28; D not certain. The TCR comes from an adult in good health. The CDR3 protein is CASSFRSPRIDTQYF. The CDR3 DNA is TGTGCCAGCAGTTTCCGGTCGCCGAGAATAGATACGCAGTATTTT.